The 17 T cell receptor beta chains below all came from one sample that was sequenced in a study of CD8 T cells in Susac syndrome. It was with random hexamers that about 0.45 to 1 ug RNA was reverse transcribed. A single record per CDR3 protein comes from TCRdb applying MiXCR to the immunoSEQ multiplex PCR reads. The repertoire holds over 300,000 distinct CDR3 sequences, with about 91% as singletons. The sequencing sample was made of CD4+ T cells from PBMCs. The receptors were sampled from a human donor with multiple sclerosis.

This clonotype appeared many times. The rearrangement uses TRBV7-9 and TRBJ1-1; unclear D gene. The CDR3 consists of 13 residues. Germline V gene lookup returns CDR1 SEHNR and CDR2 FQNEAQ (reference sequence). Trimming shortened V by 2 bases and J by 0 bases, and 4 bases separated the two germline ends. The CDR3 DNA follows: TGTGCCAGCAGCTTAAGCCTGAACACTGAAGCTTTCTTT. Protein: CASSLSLNTEAFF.

A few counts support this clonotype. V and J are TRBV11-2 and TRBJ2-7; perhaps TRBD1 as D (5 bases). The CDR3 loop spans 13 amino acids. V gave up 0 bases and J gave up 9 bases, with 12 bases separating them. The germline V gene encodes CDR1 SGHAT and CDR2 FQNNGV. The CDR3 DNA follows: TGTGCCAGCAGCTTAGATCGGGCAAGGGGGCAGTACTTC. Its protein is CASSLDRARGQYF.

This clonotype appeared once. V usage is TRBV20-1 and J usage is TRBJ1-5, with TRBD1 matching over 7 bases. The CDR3 is 16 amino acids. The junction had 10 bases not matched to a gene; V was cut back by 0 bases and J by 5 bases. Germline values: CDR1 DFQATT, CDR2 SNEGSKA (reference sequence). CDR3 in amino acids: CSARDGRRGGDQPQHF. In DNA, the CDR3 is TGCAGTGCTAGAGATGGGCGCAGGGGGGGAGATCAGCCCCAGCATTTT.

CDR3 sequence: CASSLGASEITDTQYF. CDR3 DNA: TGTGCCAGCAGCTTAGGGGCTAGCGAGATCACAGATACGCAGTATTTT. The chain joins TRBV7-9 to TRBJ2-3, with D possibly being TRBD2 (6 bases). The V end was cut by 1 base, the J end by 2 bases, with 13 bases between. Germline lookup yields CDR1 SEHNR and CDR2 FQNEAQ (reference sequence). The CDR3 is 16 residues long.

This rearrangement joins TRBV6-2 or TRBV6-3 to TRBJ2-7; D not certain. Germline lookup yields CDR1 MNHEY and CDR2 SVGEGT. The CDR3 has 14 residues. V lost 2 bases and J lost 2, with 10 bases in between. This CDR3 reads CASSYRRVPYEQYF. The CDR3 region has the DNA TGTGCCAGCAGTTACCGCCGGGTTCCCTACGAGCAGTACTTC.

The rearrangement links TRBV20-1 to TRBJ1-4; D is ambiguous. Looked up from germline, CDR1 is DFQATT and CDR2 is SNEGSKA (reference sequence). This CDR3 contains 13 residues. Trimming took 6 bases from V and 2 from J, leaving 10 bases between them. The CDR3 loop reads CSAVAKTNEKLFF. The CDR3 bases are TGCAGTGCAGTGGCAAAGACTAATGAAAAACTGTTTTTT.

This chain uses TRBV23-1 with TRBJ1-1; TRBD1 is a possible D gene (6 bases). TRBV23-1 is given ORF status, its function remaining uncertain. There are 15 residues in the CDR3. Trimming left V 4 bases short and J 0 bases short, with 12 bases between. The CDR3 here is CASSPSDSMNTEAFF. The CDR3 region has the DNA TGCGCCAGCAGTCCCTCGGACAGCATGAACACTGAAGCTTTCTTT.

This sequence joins TRBV4-3 and TRBJ2-3, with D maybe TRBD2 (5 bases). Trimming shortened V by 0 bases and J by 5 bases, and 18 bases separated the two germline ends. This CDR3 is built from 17 residues. Germline assignment: CDR1 LGHNA and CDR2 YSLEER. The CDR3 loop is CASSQDGRKRALDTQYF. DNA for the CDR3: TGCGCCAGCAGCCAAGACGGGCGGAAGAGGGCTCTAGATACGCAGTATTTT.

This clonotype was seen just once. The chain has TRBV2 and TRBJ1-1; no clear D. Germline V lookup: CDR1 SNHLY, CDR2 FYNNEI. The germline V and J ends were trimmed by 2 bases and 10 bases, with 8 bases remaining between them. This CDR3 has 11 amino acids. The CDR3 DNA reads TGTGCCAGCAGTGAAAACATCGGAGCTTTCTTT. Translating gives CASSENIGAFF.

The chain is built from TRBV20-1 and TRBJ2-7, with D perhaps TRBD2 (5 bases). The V and J ends lost 0 bases and 3 bases respectively, with 12 bases between them. CDR3 length: 14 amino acids. The germline V gene has CDR1 DFQATT and CDR2 SNEGSKA (reference sequence). The CDR3 here is CSARDHGGLYEQYF. In nucleotides, the CDR3 is TGCAGTGCTAGAGATCATGGAGGCCTCTACGAGCAGTACTTC.

V is TRBV20-1 and J is TRBJ2-7; 9 nucleotides line up with TRBD2. The CDR3 is made up of 13 amino acids. The V and J ends lost 3 bases and 3 bases, in that order; junction bases with no gene match: 3. The germline gives CDR1 DFQATT, CDR2 SNEGSKA (reference sequence). The CDR3 coding sequence is TGCAGTGCTAGGGTAGCGGGGGACTACGAGCAGTACTTC. It encodes CSARVAGDYEQYF.

This clonotype was observed a single time. The chain carries TRBV20-1 and TRBJ2-7; D is undetermined. The CDR3 consists of 12 residues. CDR1 is DFQATT and CDR2 is SNEGSKA in the germline V gene (reference sequence). Trimming stripped 3 bases from V and 3 bases from J, with 9 bases between. CDR3 nucleotides: TGCAGTGCTAGCGGGCACCTCTACGAGCAGTACTTC. This encodes CSASGHLYEQYF.

The chain employs TRBV20-1 and TRBJ2-5; 7 nucleotides line up with TRBD2. V lost 3 bases to trimming and J lost 5 bases; unmatched junction nucleotides: 6. Germline V gene lookup returns CDR1 DFQATT and CDR2 SNEGSKA (reference sequence). This CDR3 is built from 13 residues. CDR3 residues: CSASPTSQETQYF. In DNA, the CDR3 is TGCAGTGCTAGCCCGACTAGCCAGGAGACCCAGTACTTC.

The chain uses TRBV18 and TRBJ2-5; the D gene is possibly TRBD2 (5 bases). The CDR3 extends over 14 amino acids. Germline V gene lookup returns CDR1 KGHSH and CDR2 LQKENI. V lost 3 bases and J 3 bases, leaving 11 bases between the germline ends. CDR3 loop: CASSPAGVEETQYF. CDR3 coding DNA: TGTGCCAGCTCACCGGCCGGGGTGGAAGAGACCCAGTACTTC.

V and J are TRBV6-4 and TRBJ2-3; TRBD1 is a possible D gene (6 bases). The germline V and J ends were trimmed by 6 bases and 6 bases, with 13 bases remaining between them. Germline CDR1 and CDR2: MRHNA and SNTAGT. This CDR3 spans 13 amino acids. The CDR3: CASRQGRGDTQYF. The CDR3 nucleotides are TGTGCCAGCAGACAGGGTCGCGGGGATACGCAGTATTTT.

This chain connects TRBV5-1 to TRBJ2-5; the D is unclear. This CDR3 region has 11 residues. Germline V gene sequence: CDR1 SGHRS, CDR2 YFSETQ. Trimming pared 3 bases from V and 9 bases from J, leaving 9 bases between. CDR3 sequence (DNA): TGCGCCAGCAGCTCACCGGTGGCCCAGTACTTC. It codes for CASSSPVAQYF.

The chain uses TRBV18 and TRBJ1-1; possibly TRBD1 for D (5 bases). The germline V and J ends were trimmed by 3 bases and 4 bases, with 18 bases remaining between them. The CDR3 totals 16 residues. Germline lookup yields CDR1 KGHSH and CDR2 LQKENI. In DNA form, the CDR3 reads TGTGCCAGCTCACCCATCTATATCCTCCAGGGCACTGAAGCTTTCTTT. Translated: CASSPIYILQGTEAFF.